These T cell receptor beta chains were read from a single sample in a study of blood T cell repertoires in COVID-19. Clones were read by immunoSEQ multiplex PCR, and TCRdb kept only the in-frame ones, dropping some. The sample has fewer than 350,000 clones; approximately 87% are singletons. Material: peripheral blood. The receptor set was obtained from a woman aged 30 to 39 with COVID-19, enrolled during active disease. The CDR3 runs from the conserved cysteine through the conserved F or W. Each record gives: CDR3 protein, CDR3 DNA, D gene, clone size, V gene, J gene, CDR3 length. The D gene is left open where the match is weak. Where a row states a size, it is once, few, many or the class of an expanded clone; other rows omit it.

CSARVAYGYTF,TGCAGTGCTAGAGTGGCCTATGGCTACACCTTC,.,.,TRBV20-1,TRBJ1-2,11
CASSQSSTDTQYF,TGCGCCAGCAGCCAGAGTAGCACAGATACGCAGTATTTT,.,.,TRBV4-1,TRBJ2-3,13
CASSPRRGRTDTQYF,TGTGCCAGCAGTCCCCGCCGCGGGCGCACAGATACGCAGTATTTT,.,.,TRBV27,TRBJ2-3,15
CASRVTGEAPLHF,TGTGCCAGCAGGGTTACAGGGGAGGCACCCCTCCACTTT,TRBD1,.,TRBV12-3/TRBV12-4,TRBJ1-6,13
CASVGGEGNTIYF,TGTGCCAGCGTAGGGGGGGAAGGAAACACCATATATTTT,.,.,TRBV27,TRBJ1-3,13
CASRDTLGPQHF,TGTGCCAGCAGGGACACCTTAGGGCCCCAGCATTTT,.,.,TRBV3-1/TRBV3-2,TRBJ1-5,12
CASSQIGENSPLHF,TGTGCCAGCAGCCAGATCGGGGAGAATTCACCCCTCCACTTT,.,.,TRBV4-2,TRBJ1-6,14
CASSFGGRSSYEQYF,TGTGCCAGCAGCTTCGGGGGGCGGTCCTCCTACGAGCAGTACTTC,.,.,TRBV5-6,TRBJ2-7,15
CASSRGQGAINEKLFF,TGTGCCAGCAGCCGAGGACAGGGGGCCATTAATGAAAAACTGTTTTTT,TRBD1,few,TRBV14,TRBJ1-4,16
CASSFLNTEAFF,TGTGCCAGCAGCTTCTTGAACACTGAAGCTTTCTTT,.,.,TRBV5-4,TRBJ1-1,12
CASKGQLNSNQPQHF,TGTGCCAGCAAGGGACAGCTTAATAGCAATCAGCCCCAGCATTTT,TRBD1,.,TRBV2,TRBJ1-5,15